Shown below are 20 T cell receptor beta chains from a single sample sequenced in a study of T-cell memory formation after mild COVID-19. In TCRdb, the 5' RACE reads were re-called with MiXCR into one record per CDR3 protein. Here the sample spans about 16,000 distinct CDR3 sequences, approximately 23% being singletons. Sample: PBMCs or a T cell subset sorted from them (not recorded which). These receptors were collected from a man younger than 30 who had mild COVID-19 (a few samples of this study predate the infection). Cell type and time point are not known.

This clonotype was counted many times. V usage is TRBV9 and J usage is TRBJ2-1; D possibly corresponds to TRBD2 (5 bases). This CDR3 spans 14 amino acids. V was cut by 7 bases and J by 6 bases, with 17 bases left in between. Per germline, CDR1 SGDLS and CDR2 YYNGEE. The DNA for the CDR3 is TGTGCCAGCCACCGGGGAGTGGGCCCCAATGAGCAGTTCTTC. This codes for CASHRGVGPNEQFF.

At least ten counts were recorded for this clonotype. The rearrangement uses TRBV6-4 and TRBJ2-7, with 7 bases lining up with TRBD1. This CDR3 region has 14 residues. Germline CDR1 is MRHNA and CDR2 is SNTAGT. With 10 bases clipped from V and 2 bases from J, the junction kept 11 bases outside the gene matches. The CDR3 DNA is TGTGCCACCTACACCTTGACAGGGACCTACGAGCAGTACTTC. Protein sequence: CATYTLTGTYEQYF.

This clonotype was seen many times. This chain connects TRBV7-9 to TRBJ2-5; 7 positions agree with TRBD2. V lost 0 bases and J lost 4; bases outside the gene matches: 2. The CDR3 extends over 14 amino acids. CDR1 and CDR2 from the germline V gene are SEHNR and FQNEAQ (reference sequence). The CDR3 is CASSLARGGETQYF. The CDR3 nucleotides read TGTGCCAGCAGCTTAGCGCGCGGGGGAGAGACCCAGTACTTC. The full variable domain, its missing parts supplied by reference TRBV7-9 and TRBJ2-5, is DTGVSQNPRHKITKRGQNVTFRCDPISEHNRLYWYRQTLGQGPEFLTYFQNEAQLEKSRLLSDRFSAERPKGSFSTLEIQRTEQGDSAMYLCASSLARGGETQYFGPGTRLLVL.

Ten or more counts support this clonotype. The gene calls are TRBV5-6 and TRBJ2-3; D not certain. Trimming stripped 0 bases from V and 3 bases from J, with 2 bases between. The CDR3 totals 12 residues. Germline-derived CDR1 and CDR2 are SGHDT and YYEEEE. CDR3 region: CASSLETDTQYF. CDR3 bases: TGTGCCAGCAGCTTGGAGACAGATACGCAGTATTTT.

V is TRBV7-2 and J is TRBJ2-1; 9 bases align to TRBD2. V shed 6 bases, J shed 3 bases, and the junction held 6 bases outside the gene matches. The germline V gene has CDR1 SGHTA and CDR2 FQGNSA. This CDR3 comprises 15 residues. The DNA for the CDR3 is TGTGCCAGCAGTCCTCTAGCGGGGAGCTACAATGAGCAGTTCTTC. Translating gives CASSPLAGSYNEQFF.

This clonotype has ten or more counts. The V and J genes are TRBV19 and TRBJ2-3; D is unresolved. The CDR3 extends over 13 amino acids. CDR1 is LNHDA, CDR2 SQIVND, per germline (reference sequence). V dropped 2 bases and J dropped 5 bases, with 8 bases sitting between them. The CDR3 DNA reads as TGTGCCAGTAGTATAAGGCCGCTAGATACGCAGTATTTT. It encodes CASSIRPLDTQYF. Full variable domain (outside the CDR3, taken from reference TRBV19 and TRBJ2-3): DGGITQSPKYLFRKEGQNVTLSCEQNLNHDAMYWYRQDPGQGLRLIYYSQIVNDFQKGDIAEGYSVSREKKESFPLTVTSAQKNPTAFYLCASSIRPLDTQYFGPGTRLTVL.

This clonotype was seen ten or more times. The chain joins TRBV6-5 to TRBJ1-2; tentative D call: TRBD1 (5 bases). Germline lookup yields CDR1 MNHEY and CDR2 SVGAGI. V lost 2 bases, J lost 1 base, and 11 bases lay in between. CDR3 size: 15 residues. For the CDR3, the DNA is TGTGCCAGCAGTTACGGGGCAGCACATAACTATGGCTACACCTTC. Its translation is CASSYGAAHNYGYTF.

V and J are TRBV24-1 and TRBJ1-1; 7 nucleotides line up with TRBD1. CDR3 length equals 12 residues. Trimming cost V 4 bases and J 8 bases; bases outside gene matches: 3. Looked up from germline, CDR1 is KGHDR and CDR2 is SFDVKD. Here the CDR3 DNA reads TGTGCCACCAGTGACCCGACAGGGGAAGCTTTCTTT. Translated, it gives CATSDPTGEAFF.

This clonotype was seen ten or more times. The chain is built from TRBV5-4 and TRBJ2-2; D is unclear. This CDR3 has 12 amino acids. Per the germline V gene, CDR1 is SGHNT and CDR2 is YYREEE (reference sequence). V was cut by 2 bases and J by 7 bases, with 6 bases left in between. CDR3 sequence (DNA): TGTGCCAGCAGCTTTAAGGTCGGGGAGCTGTTTTTT. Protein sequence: CASSFKVGELFF.

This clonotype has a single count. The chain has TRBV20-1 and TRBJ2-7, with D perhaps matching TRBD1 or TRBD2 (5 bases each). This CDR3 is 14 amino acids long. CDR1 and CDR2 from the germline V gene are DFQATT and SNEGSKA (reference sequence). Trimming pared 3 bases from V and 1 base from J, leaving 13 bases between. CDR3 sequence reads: CSASPGTGSYEQYV. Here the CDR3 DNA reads TGCAGTGCTAGCCCGGGGACCGGATCCTACGAGCAGTACGTC.

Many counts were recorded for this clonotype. In DNA form, the CDR3 reads TGTGCCAGCAGCCAACTGGGGGATGGCTACACCTTC. Its translation is CASSQLGDGYTF. J is TRBJ1-2 and V is TRBV3-1, with D possibly TRBD1 on 5 matching bases. CDR1 and CDR2 (germline): LGHDT, YNNKEL (reference sequence). This CDR3 has 12 amino acids. V lost 2 bases, J lost 6 bases, and 7 bases lay in between.

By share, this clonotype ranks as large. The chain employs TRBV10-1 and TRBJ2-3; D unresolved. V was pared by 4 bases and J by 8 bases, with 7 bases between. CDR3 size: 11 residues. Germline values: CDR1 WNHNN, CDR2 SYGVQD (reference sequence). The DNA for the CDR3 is TGCGCCAGCAGTGGAATTGGTACGCAGTATTTT. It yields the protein CASSGIGTQYF.

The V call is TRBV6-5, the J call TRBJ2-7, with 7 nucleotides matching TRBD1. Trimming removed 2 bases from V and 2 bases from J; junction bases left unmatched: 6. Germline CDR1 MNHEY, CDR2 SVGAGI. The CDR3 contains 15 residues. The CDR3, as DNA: TGTGCCAGCAGTTACACCCTAGGGACAGCCTACGAGCAGTACTTC. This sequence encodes CASSYTLGTAYEQYF.

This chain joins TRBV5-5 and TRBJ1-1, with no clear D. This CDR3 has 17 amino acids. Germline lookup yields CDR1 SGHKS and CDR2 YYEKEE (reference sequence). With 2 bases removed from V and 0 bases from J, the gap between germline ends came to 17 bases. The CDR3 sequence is CASSFVPLMGMNTEAFF. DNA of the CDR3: TGTGCCAGCAGCTTTGTGCCTTTAATGGGGATGAACACTGAAGCTTTCTTT.

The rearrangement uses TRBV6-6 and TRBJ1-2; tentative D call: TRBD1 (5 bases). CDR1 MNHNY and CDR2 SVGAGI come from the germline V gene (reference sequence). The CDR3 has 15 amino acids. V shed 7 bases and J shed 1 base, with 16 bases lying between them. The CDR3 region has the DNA TGTGCCAGCACCTTAGGCCTGGGGCTTAACTATGGCTACACCTTC. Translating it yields CASTLGLGLNYGYTF.

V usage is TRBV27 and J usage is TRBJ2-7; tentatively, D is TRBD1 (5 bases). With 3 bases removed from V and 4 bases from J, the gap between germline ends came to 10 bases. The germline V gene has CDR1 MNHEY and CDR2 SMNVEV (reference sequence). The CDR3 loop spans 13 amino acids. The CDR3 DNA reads TGTGCCAGCAGTTTGACAGTCGAGTACGAGCAGTACTTC. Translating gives CASSLTVEYEQYF.

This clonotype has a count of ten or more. CDR3 residues: CASSYSGSNEQFF. As DNA, the CDR3 is TGTGCCAGCAGTTATTCGGGAAGCAATGAGCAGTTCTTC. This sequence joins TRBV6-6 and TRBJ2-1; D is possibly TRBD2 (5 bases). The length of the CDR3 is 13 residues. Per the germline V gene, CDR1 is MNHNY and CDR2 is SVGAGI (reference sequence). Trimming cost V 3 bases and J 6 bases, with 9 bases left between them.

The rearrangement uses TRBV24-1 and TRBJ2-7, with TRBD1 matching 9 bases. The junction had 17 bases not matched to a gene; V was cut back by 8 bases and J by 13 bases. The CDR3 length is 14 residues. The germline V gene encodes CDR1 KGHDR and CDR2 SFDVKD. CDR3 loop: CATILEPGQGGKYV. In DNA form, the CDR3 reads TGTGCCACCATACTAGAGCCGGGACAGGGAGGGAAATACGTC.

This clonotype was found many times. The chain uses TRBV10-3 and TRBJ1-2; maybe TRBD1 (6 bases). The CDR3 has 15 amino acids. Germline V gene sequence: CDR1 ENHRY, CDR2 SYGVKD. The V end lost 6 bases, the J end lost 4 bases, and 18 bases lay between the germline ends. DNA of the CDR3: TGTGCCATCAGGGTATCAGGGGCCTTTGGCTATGGCTACACCTTC. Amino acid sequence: CAIRVSGAFGYGYTF.

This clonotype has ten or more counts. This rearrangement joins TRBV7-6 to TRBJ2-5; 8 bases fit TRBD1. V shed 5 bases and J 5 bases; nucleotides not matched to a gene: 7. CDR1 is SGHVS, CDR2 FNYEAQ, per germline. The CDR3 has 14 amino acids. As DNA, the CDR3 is TGTGCCAGCAGCACCGCAGGGGGCAGGGAGACCCAGTACTTC. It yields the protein CASSTAGGRETQYF.